Each of the 14 T cell receptor beta chains below was sequenced from the same sample in a study of cytomegalovirus exposure and HLA in healthy donors. In the PCR, 60 Vbeta and 13 Jbeta primers were used. Sequencing used immunoSEQ multiplex PCR; TCRdb keeps in-frame clones, though not all of them. This table has 150,000 to 200,000 clones, approximately 79% appearing once. Sequencing input: PBMCs. These receptors came from a woman between 50 and 59 years old in good health and CMV-seropositive.

V usage is TRBV6-5 and J usage is TRBJ2-3; 12 bases line up with TRBD2. Germline assignment: CDR1 MNHEY and CDR2 SVGAGI. Trimming took 8 bases from V and 6 from J; bases not matched to a gene: 6. This CDR3 has 14 amino acids. The CDR3 loop reads CASSGLAGTDTQYF. The CDR3 nucleotides are TGTGCCAGCTCCGGACTAGCGGGAACCGATACGCAGTATTTT.

The CDR3, as DNA: TGCGCCAGCAGTGGTTCCAGCTCCTACGAGCAGTACTTC. It specifies CASSGSSSYEQYF. The rearrangement links TRBV10-1 to TRBJ2-7, with no clear D. Trimming removed 4 bases at V and 0 bases at J, with 7 bases between. Germline V gene data show CDR1 as WNHNN and CDR2 as SYGVQD (reference sequence). The CDR3 runs 13 residues.

V is TRBV5-1 and J is TRBJ1-1; 8 bases line up with TRBD1. J was trimmed by 2 bases and V by 7 bases; bases with no gene match: 13. Germline assignment: CDR1 SGHRS and CDR2 YFSETQ. The CDR3 has 16 residues. This CDR3 reads CASALQGGQANTEAFF. In DNA form, the CDR3 reads TGCGCCAGCGCTCTACAAGGGGGACAGGCAAACACTGAAGCTTTCTTT.

The table lists this clone with a few counts. This sequence joins TRBV19 and TRBJ2-7; D ambiguous. V was cut by 2 bases and J by 6 bases, with 17 bases left in between. CDR1 and CDR2 from the germline V gene are LNHDA and SQIVND (reference sequence). CDR3 length equals 15 residues. CDR3 in amino acids: CASSITPRTGGEQYF. The CDR3 DNA is TGTGCCAGTAGTATAACCCCAAGAACCGGTGGCGAGCAGTACTTC.

The chain carries TRBV6-6 and TRBJ2-4, with 15 bases that match TRBD2. The J segment lost 11 bases and the V segment lost 5 bases, leaving 7 bases of the junction unmatched. Germline CDR1 MNHNY, CDR2 SVGAGI (reference sequence). This CDR3 region has 15 residues. DNA of the CDR3: TGTGCCAGCAGTCAGGGACTAGCGGGAGGTACCGTTCAGTACTTC. Protein: CASSQGLAGGTVQYF.

The rearrangement links TRBV5-1 to TRBJ2-7, with D perhaps matching TRBD2 (6 bases). Trimming removed 0 bases at V and 0 bases at J, with 13 bases between. This CDR3 comprises 16 residues. Germline lookup yields CDR1 SGHRS and CDR2 YFSETQ. The CDR3 sequence: CASSLESGGGSYEQYF. As DNA, the CDR3 is TGCGCCAGCAGCTTGGAGTCCGGGGGAGGCTCCTACGAGCAGTACTTC.

The CDR3 region has the DNA TGCAGCGTTGCCCTAGAGACCCAGTACTTC. Its protein is CSVALETQYF. The chain employs TRBV29-1 and TRBJ2-5; D ambiguous. V shed 4 bases and J shed 4 bases, with 4 bases lying between them. In germline, CDR1 is SQVTM, CDR2 ANQGSEA. CDR3 length equals 10 residues.

This chain joins TRBV28 and TRBJ1-3, with D maybe TRBD1 (6 bases). V lost 5 bases and J lost 9, with 14 bases in between. Germline V gene sequence: CDR1 MDHEN, CDR2 SYDVKM. This CDR3 has 13 amino acids. The CDR3 DNA reads TGTGCCAGCAGTCGCATACAGGGTTCCACCATATATTTT. Residues: CASSRIQGSTIYF.

The chain employs TRBV21-1 and TRBJ2-7; the D call of TRBD1 is as the table states it, not checked on the DNA. TRBV21-1 is recorded as a pseudogene. The CDR3 has 15 residues. The CDR3 DNA is TGTGCCAGCAGCCACACAGGGGTTTCCTCCTACGAGCAGTACTTC. This sequence encodes CASSHTGVSSYEQYF.

The chain is built from TRBV7-2 and TRBJ2-1; TRBD1 is a possible D gene (6 bases). Germline lookup yields CDR1 SGHTA and CDR2 FQGNSA. CDR3 length equals 16 residues. V lost 1 base and J lost 1, with 11 bases in between. The CDR3 is CASSLVPGDSYNEQFF. The CDR3 region has the DNA TGTGCCAGCAGCTTAGTCCCAGGGGATTCCTACAATGAGCAGTTCTTC.

The chain employs TRBV10-2 and TRBJ2-7; 9 bases are shared with TRBD1. This CDR3 has 13 amino acids. The V gene end was trimmed by 7 bases and the J gene end by 3 bases; junction bases not matched to a gene: 4. Germline V lookup: CDR1 WSHSY, CDR2 SAAADI. This chain's CDR3 is CASILDRGYEQYF. DNA for the CDR3: TGCGCCAGCATCTTGGACAGGGGCTACGAGCAGTACTTC.

This chain joins TRBV27 and TRBJ1-1; possible D gene TRBD1, 5 bases. V lost 3 bases and J 2 bases, leaving 7 bases between the germline ends. The germline gives CDR1 MNHEY, CDR2 SMNVEV (reference sequence). CDR3 length equals 13 residues. Here the CDR3 DNA reads TGTGCCAGCAGTTTGGGGCCTAACACTGAAGCTTTCTTT. As protein: CASSLGPNTEAFF.

The chain carries TRBV27 and TRBJ1-6; no clear D gene. Germline V lookup: CDR1 MNHEY, CDR2 SMNVEV (reference sequence). The CDR3 has 14 residues. V lost 0 bases and J lost 5, with 5 bases in between. The CDR3 DNA follows: TGTGCCAGCAGTTTATCGGCAGATAATTCACCCCTCCACTTT. It codes for CASSLSADNSPLHF.

The chain uses TRBV5-1 and TRBJ2-5; D remains ambiguous. This CDR3 has 12 residues. Germline V CDR1 and CDR2: SGHRS, YFSETQ. V was pared by 5 bases and J by 5 bases, with 10 bases between. DNA for the CDR3: TGCGCCAGCAGGCGACAACAGGAGACCCAGTACTTC. Translation gives CASRRQQETQYF.